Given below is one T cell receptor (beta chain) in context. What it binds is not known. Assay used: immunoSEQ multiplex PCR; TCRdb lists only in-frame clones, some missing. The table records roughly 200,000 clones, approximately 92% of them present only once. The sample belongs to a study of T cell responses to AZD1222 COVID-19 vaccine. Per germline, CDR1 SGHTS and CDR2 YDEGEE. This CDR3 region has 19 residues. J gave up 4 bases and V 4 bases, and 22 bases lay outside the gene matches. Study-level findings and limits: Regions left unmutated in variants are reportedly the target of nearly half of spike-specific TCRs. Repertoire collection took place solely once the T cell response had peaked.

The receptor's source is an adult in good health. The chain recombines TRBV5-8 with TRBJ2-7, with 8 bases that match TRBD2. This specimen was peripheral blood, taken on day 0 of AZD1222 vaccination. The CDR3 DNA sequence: TGTGCCAGCAGCGCACGCCTGGGGGAGGGCGGCGGGAGGATATACGAGCAGTACTTC. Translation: CASSARLGEGGGRIYEQYF. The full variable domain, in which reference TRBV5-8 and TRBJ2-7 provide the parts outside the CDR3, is EAGVTQSPTHLIKTRGQQATLRCSPISGHTSVYWYQQALGLGLQFLLWYDEGEERNRGNFPPRFSGRQFPNYSSELNVNALELEDSALYLCASSARLGEGGGRIYEQYFGPGTRLTVT.